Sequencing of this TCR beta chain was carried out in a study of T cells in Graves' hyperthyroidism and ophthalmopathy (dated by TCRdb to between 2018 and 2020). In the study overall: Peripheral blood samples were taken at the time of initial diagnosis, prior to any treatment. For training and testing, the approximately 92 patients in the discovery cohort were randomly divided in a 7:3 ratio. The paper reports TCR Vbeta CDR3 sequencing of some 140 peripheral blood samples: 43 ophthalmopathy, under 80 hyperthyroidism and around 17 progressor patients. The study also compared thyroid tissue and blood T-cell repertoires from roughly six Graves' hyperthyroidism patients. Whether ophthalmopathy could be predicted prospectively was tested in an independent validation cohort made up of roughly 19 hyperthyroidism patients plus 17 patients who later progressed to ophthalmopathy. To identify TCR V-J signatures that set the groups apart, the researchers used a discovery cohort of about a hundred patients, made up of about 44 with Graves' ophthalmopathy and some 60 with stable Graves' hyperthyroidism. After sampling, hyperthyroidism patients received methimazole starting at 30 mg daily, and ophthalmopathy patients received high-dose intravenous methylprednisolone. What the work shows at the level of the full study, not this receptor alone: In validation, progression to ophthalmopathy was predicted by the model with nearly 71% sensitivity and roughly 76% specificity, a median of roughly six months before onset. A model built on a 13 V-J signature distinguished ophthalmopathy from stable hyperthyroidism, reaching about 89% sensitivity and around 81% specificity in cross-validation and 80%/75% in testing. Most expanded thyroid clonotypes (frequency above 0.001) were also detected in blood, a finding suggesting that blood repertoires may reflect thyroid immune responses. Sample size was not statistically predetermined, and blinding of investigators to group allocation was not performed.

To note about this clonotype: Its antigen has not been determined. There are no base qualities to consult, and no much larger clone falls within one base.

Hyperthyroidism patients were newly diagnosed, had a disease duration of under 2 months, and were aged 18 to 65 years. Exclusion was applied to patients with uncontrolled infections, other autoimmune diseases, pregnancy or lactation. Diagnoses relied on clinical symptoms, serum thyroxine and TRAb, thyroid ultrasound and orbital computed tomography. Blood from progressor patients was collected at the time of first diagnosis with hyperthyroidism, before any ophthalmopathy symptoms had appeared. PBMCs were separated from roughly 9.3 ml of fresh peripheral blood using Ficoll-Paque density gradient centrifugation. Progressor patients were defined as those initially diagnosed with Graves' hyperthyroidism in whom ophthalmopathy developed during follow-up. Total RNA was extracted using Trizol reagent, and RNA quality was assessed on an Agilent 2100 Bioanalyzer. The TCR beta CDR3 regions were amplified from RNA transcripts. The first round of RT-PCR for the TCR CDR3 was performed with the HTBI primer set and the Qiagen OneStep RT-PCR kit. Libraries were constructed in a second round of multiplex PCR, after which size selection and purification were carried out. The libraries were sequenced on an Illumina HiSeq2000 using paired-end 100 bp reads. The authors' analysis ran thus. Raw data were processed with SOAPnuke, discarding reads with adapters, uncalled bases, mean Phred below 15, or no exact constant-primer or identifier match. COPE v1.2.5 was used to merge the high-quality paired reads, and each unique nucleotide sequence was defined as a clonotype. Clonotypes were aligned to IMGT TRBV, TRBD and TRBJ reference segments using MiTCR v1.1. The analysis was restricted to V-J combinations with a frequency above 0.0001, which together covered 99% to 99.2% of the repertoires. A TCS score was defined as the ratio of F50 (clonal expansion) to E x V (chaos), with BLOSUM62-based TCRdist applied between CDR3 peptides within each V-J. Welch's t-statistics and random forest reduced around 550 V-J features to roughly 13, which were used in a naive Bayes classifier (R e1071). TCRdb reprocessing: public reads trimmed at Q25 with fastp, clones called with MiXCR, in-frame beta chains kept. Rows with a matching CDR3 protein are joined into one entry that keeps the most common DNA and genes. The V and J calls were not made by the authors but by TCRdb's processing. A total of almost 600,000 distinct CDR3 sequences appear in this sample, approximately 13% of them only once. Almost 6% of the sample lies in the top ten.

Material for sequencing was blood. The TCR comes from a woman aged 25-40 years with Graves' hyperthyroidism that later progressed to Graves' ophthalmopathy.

The CDR3 sequence is CASSPKITGSKLVRLFF. The sequence in DNA is TGTGCCAGCAGCCCCAAAATTACAGGGTCAAAGTTGGTTAGACTGTTTTTT. The sequence joins TRBV3-1 to TRBJ1-4, with TRBD1 tentatively as D gene (6 bases match). A distance of 28 bases separates the germline ends of V and J, which lose 4 bases and 13 bases respectively. Sequences LGHDT (CDR1) and YNNKEL (CDR2) are obtained from the germline V gene (reference sequence). Counted from cysteine to phenylalanine, this CDR3 has 17 amino acids. Here the CDR3 DNA is all that survives: 51 bases in frame from base 1. The entire variable domain, with the stretches around the CDR3 drawn from the reference TRBV3-1 and TRBJ1-4 proteins, is DTAVSQTPKYLVTQMGNDKSIKCEQNLGHDTMYWYKQDSKKFLKIMFSYNNKELIINETVPNRFSPKSPDKAHLNLHINSLELGDSAVYFCASSPKITGSKLVRLFFGSGTQLSVL.